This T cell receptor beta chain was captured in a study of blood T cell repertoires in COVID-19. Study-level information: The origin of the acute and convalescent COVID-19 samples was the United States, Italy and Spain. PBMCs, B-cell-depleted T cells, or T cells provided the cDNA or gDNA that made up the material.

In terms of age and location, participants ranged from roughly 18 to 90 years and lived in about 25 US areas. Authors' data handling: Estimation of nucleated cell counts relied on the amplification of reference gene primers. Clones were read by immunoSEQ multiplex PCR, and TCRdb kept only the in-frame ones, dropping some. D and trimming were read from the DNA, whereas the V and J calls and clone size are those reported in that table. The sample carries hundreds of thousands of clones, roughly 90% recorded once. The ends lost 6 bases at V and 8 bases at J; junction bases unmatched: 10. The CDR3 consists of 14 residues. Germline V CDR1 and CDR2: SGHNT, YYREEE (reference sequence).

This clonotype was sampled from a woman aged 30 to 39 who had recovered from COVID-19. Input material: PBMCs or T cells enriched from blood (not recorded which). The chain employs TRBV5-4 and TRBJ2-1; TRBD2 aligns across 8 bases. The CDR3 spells CASNSWTSRDEQFF. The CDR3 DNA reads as TGTGCCAGCAACTCCTGGACTAGCAGGGATGAGCAGTTCTTC.